These T cell receptor beta chains were read from a single sample in a study of T-cell memory formation after mild COVID-19. Using its own MiXCR run on the 5' RACE reads, TCRdb lists one record per CDR3 protein. The table shows about 190,000 distinct CDR3 sequences, with approximately 20% occurring only once. Sequencing input: PBMCs or a T cell subset sorted from them (not recorded which). The receptor source for this set is an adult woman who had mild COVID-19 (a few samples of this study predate the infection). Cell type and time point are not known. The CDR3 runs from the conserved cysteine through the conserved F or W. Fields, in order: J gene, V gene, CDR3 protein.

J: TRBJ1-4; V: TRBV2; CDR3: CASSYQREKLFF
J: TRBJ1-1; V: TRBV5-1; CDR3: CASSREVGRNTEAFF
J: TRBJ2-3; V: TRBV24-1; CDR3: CASRASGGTDTQYF
J: TRBJ1-1; V: TRBV12-3/TRBV12-4; CDR3: CASSLWGANTEAFF
J: TRBJ2-4; V: TRBV20-1; CDR3: CSAHPRLAKNIQYF
J: TRBJ1-1; V: TRBV12-3/TRBV12-4; CDR3: CASSPQTAMNTEAFF
J: TRBJ2-2; V: TRBV18; CDR3: CASPADNTGELFF
J: TRBJ1-6; V: TRBV10-3; CDR3: CAIRDTGTGRDSPLHF
J: TRBJ2-3; V: TRBV3-1; CDR3: CASSQDGRGLYF
J: TRBJ2-3; V: TRBV3-1; CDR3: CASSQDEASGSSSTDTQYF
J: TRBJ2-1; V: TRBV5-5; CDR3: CASSSELETGSRGEQFF
J: TRBJ2-1; V: TRBV6-5; CDR3: CASSYSVAGVHYNEQFF
J: TRBJ1-1; V: TRBV20-1; CDR3: CSARQGLRGDFTEAFF
J: TRBJ1-3; V: TRBV27; CDR3: CASSPGTVTGNTIYF
J: TRBJ2-3; V: TRBV21-1; CDR3: CASSQPLSPWEGCTDTQYF
J: TRBJ2-2; V: TRBV7-2; CDR3: CASRRANTGELFF
J: TRBJ2-2; V: TRBV6-2/TRBV6-3; CDR3: CASSGFGGELFF
J: TRBJ2-3; V: TRBV12-3/TRBV12-4; CDR3: CASSLGLASTDTQYF